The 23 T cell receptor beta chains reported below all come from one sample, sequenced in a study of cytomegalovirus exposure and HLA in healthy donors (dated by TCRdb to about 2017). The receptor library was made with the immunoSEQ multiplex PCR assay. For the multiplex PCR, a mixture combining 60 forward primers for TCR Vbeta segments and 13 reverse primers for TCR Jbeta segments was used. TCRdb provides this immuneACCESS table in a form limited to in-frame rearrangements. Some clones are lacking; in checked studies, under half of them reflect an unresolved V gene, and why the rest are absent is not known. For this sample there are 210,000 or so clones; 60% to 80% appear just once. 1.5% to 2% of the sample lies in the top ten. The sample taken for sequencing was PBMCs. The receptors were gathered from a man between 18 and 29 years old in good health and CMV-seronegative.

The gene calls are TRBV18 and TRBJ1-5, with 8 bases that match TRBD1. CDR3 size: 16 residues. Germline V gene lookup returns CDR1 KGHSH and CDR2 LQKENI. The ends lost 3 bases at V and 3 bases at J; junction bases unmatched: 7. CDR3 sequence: CASSPASGGPNQPQHF. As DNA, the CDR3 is TGTGCCAGCTCACCTGCCTCAGGGGGCCCCAATCAGCCCCAGCATTTT.

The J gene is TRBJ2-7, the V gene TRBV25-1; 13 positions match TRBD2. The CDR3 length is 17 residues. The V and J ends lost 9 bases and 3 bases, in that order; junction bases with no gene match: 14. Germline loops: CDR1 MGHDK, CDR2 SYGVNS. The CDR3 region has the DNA TGTGCCAGTGAGACCTCCGGGACTAGCGGGGCCCGCTACGAGCAGTACTTC. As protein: CASETSGTSGARYEQYF.

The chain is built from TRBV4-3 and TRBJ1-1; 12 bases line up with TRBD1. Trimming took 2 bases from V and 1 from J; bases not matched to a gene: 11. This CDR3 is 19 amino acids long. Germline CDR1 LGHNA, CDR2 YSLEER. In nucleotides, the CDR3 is TGCGCCAGCAGCCAACTCCAAGGGACAGGGGGCTTCGGGAACACTGAAGCTTTCTTT. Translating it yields CASSQLQGTGGFGNTEAFF.

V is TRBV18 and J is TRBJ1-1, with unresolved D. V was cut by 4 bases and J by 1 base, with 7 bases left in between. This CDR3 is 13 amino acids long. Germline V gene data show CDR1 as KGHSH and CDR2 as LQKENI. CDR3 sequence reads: CASSQSGNTEAFF. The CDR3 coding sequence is TGTGCCAGCTCACAGTCAGGGAACACTGAAGCTTTCTTT.

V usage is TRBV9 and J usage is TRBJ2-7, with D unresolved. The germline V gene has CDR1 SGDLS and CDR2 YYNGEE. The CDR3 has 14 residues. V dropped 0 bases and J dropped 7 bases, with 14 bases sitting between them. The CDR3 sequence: CASSVVAGATEQYF. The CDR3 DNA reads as TGTGCCAGCAGCGTAGTGGCAGGTGCTACGGAGCAGTACTTC.

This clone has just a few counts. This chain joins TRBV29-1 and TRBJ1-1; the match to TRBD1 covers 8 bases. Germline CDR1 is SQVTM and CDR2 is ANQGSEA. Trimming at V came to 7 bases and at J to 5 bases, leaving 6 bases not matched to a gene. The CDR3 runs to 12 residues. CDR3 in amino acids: CSAGDRMTEAFF. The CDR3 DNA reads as TGCAGCGCGGGGGACAGGATGACTGAAGCTTTCTTT.

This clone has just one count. In DNA form, the CDR3 reads TGTGCCTGCGGACAGGGGAGCGAGCAGTACTTC. Protein sequence: CACGQGSEQYF. The chain combines TRBV7-9 with TRBJ2-5; the match to TRBD1 covers 9 bases. The J call may be incorrect, as the DNA end agrees better with TRBJ2-7. Germline V gives CDR1 SEHNR, CDR2 FQNEAQ (reference sequence). This CDR3 is built from 11 residues.

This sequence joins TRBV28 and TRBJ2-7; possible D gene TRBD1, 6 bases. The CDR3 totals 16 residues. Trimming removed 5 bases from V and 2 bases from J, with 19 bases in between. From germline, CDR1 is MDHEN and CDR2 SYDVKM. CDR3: CASSTITGIPTYEQYF. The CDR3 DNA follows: TGTGCCAGCAGTACCATTACAGGGATTCCTACCTACGAGCAGTACTTC. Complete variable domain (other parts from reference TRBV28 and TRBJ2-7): DVKVTQSSRYLVKRTGEKVFLECVQDMDHENMFWYRQDPGLGLRLIYFSYDVKMKEKGDIPEGYSVSREKKERFSLILESASTNQTSMYLCASSTITGIPTYEQYFGPGTRLTVT.

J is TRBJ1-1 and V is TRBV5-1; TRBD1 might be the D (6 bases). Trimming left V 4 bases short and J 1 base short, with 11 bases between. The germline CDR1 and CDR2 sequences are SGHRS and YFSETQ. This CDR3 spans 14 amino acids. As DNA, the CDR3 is TGCGCCAGCAGCCGGGCAGGGGAGAACACTGAAGCTTTCTTT. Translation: CASSRAGENTEAFF. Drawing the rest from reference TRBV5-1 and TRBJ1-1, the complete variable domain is KAGVTQTPRYLIKTRGQQVTLSCSPISGHRSVSWYQQTPGQGLQFLFEYFSETQRNKGNFPGRFSGRQFSNSRSEMNVSTLELGDSALYLCASSRAGENTEAFFGQGTRLTVV.

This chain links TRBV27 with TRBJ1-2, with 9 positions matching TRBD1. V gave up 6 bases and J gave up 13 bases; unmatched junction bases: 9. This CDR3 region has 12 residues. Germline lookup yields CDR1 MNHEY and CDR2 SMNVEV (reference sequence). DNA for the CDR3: TGTGCCAGCAGCTTAACCGGGACAGGGATCACCTTC. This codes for CASSLTGTGITF.

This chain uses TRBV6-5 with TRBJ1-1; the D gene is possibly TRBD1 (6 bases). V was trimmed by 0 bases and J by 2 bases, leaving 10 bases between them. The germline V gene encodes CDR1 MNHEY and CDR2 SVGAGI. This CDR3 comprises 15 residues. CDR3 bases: TGTGCCAGCAGTTACTCAGACAGGAGTAACACTGAAGCTTTCTTT. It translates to CASSYSDRSNTEAFF.

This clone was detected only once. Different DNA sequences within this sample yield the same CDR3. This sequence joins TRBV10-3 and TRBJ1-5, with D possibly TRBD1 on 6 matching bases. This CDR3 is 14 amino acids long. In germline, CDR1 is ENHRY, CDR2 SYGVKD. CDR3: CAIWDTGTEGPQHF. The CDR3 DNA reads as TGTGCTATCTGGGACACCGGAACAGAGGGGCCCCAGCATTTT.

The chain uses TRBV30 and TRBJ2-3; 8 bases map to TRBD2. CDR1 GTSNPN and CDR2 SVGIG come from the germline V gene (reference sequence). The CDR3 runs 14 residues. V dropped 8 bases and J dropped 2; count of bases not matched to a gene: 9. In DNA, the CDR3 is TGTGCCCGGGAGGGCGGGAACAACACAGATACGCAGTATTTT. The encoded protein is CAREGGNNTDTQYF.

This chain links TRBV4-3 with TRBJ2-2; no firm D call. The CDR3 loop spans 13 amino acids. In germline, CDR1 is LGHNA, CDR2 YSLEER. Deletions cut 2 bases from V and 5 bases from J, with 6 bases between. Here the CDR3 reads CASSQHSTGELFF. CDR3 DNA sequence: TGCGCCAGCAGCCAACACTCGACCGGGGAGCTGTTTTTT.

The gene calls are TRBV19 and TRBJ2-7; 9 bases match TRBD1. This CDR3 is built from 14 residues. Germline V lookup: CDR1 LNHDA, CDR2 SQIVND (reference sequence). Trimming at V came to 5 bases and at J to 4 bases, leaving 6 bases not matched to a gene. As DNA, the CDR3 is TGTGCCAGTAGTCCGGGACAGGGAAAATACGAGCAGTACTTC. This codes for CASSPGQGKYEQYF.

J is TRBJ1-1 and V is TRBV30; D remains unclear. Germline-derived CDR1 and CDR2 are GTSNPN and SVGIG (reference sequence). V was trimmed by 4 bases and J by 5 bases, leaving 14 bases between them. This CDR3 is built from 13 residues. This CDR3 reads CAWTGGFRTEAFF. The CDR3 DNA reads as TGTGCCTGGACAGGCGGGTTTAGGACTGAAGCTTTCTTT.

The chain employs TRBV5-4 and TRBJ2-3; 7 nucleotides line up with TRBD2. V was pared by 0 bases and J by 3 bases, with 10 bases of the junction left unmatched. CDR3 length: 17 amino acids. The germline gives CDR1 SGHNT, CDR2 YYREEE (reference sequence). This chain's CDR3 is CASSLEGASGVTDTQYF. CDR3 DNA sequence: TGTGCCAGCAGCTTGGAAGGGGCTAGCGGTGTTACAGATACGCAGTATTTT. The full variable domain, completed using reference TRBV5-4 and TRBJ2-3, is ETGVTQSPTHLIKTRGQQVTLRCSSQSGHNTVSWYQQALGQGPQFIFQYYREEENGRGNFPPRFSGLQFPNYSSELNVNALELDDSALYLCASSLEGASGVTDTQYFGPGTRLTVL.

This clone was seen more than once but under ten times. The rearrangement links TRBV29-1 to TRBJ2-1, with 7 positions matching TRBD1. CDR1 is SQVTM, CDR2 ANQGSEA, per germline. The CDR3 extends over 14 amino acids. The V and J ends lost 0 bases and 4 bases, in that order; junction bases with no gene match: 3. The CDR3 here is CSVEDKGQYNEQFF. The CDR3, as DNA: TGCAGCGTTGAAGATAAGGGACAGTACAATGAGCAGTTCTTC.

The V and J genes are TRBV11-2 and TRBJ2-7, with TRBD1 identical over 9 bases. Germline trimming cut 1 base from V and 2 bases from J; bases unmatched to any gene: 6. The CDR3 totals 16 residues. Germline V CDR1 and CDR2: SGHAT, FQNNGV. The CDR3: CASSLAPTGGPYEQYF. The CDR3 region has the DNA TGTGCCAGCAGCTTAGCGCCGACAGGGGGACCCTACGAGCAGTACTTC.

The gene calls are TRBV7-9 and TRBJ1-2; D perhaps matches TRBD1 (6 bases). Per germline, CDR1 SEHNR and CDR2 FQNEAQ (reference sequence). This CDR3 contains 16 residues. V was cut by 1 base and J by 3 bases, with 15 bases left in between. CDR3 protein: CASSLETGRGDYGYTF. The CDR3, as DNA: TGTGCCAGCAGCTTAGAAACAGGGAGGGGAGACTATGGCTACACCTTC.

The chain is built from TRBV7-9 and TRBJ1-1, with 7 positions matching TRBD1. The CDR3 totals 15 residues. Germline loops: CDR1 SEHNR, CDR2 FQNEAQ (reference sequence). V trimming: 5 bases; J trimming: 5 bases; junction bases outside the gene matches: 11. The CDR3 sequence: CASSDPGTEDTEAFF. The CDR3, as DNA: TGTGCCAGCAGCGATCCCGGGACAGAAGATACTGAAGCTTTCTTT.

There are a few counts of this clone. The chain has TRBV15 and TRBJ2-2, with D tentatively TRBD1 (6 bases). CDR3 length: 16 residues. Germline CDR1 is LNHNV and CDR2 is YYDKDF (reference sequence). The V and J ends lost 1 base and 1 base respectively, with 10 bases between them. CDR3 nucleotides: TGTGCCACCAGCAGAGGACAGGTCGGGAACACCGGGGAGCTGTTTTTT. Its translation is CATSRGQVGNTGELFF.

Written as DNA, the CDR3 is TGTGCCAGCAGTGCCCAAGAGTTTCCTAACTATGGCTACACCTTC. This gives the protein CASSAQEFPNYGYTF. The chain is built from TRBV2 and TRBJ1-2; the D is unclear. CDR1 and CDR2 (germline): SNHLY, FYNNEI. The V end was cut by 4 bases, the J end by 0 bases, with 12 bases between. The CDR3 runs 15 residues.